The next 10 T cell receptor beta chains were all read from a single sample in a study of T cell clonotyping in hematopoietic cell transplantation. Profiling relied on immunoSEQ multiplex PCR, and the TCRdb table lists in-frame clones only, not all of them. The table records tens of thousands of clones, about 96% of them present only once. The sequencing sample was made of peripheral blood mononuclear cells. These TCRs come from a man between 25 and 39 years old in good health. Some clones in this sample may be carry-over from other donors' samples.

V is TRBV6-1 and J is TRBJ2-3, with D perhaps matching TRBD1 (5 bases). Germline V gene sequence: CDR1 MNHNS, CDR2 SASEGT. Trimming shortened V by 7 bases and J by 5 bases, and 19 bases separated the two germline ends. There are 15 residues in the CDR3. The CDR3 is CASMGQIPPVDTQYF. The CDR3 DNA reads TGTGCCAGCATGGGGCAGATTCCCCCCGTAGATACGCAGTATTTT.

This chain connects TRBV6-5 to TRBJ1-2; D is possibly TRBD1 (5 bases). Trimming removed 2 bases at V and 8 bases at J, with 18 bases between. CDR3 size: 15 residues. Germline loops: CDR1 MNHEY, CDR2 SVGAGI. In DNA form, the CDR3 reads TGTGCCAGCAGTTACGGGGCAGGTGAACGTTCGGGCTACACCTTC. It codes for CASSYGAGERSGYTF.

The CDR3 loop reads CASSSRGWDPGAHGGELFF. CDR3 coding DNA: TGTGCCAGCAGCTCCAGGGGATGGGACCCTGGGGCCCACGGCGGGGAGCTGTTTTTT. The V call is TRBV7-3, the J call TRBJ2-2, with D perhaps TRBD1 (6 bases). This CDR3 region has 19 residues. Germline CDR1 reads SGHTA; CDR2 reads FQGTGA. V was pared by 4 bases and J by 7 bases, with 28 bases between.

The genes are TRBV27 and TRBJ1-5; D remains ambiguous. Trimming shortened V by 6 bases and J by 2 bases, and 20 bases separated the two germline ends. There are 17 residues in the CDR3. CDR1 MNHEY and CDR2 SMNVEV come from the germline V gene (reference sequence). CDR3 nucleotide sequence: TGTGCCAGCAGCCAGTCTGGGTTGAGCGTCCGCAATCAGCCCCAGCATTTT. Translating gives CASSQSGLSVRNQPQHF.

J is TRBJ1-2 and V is TRBV9, with D tentatively TRBD1 (6 bases). Deletions cut 3 bases from V and 6 bases from J, with 18 bases between. This CDR3 is built from 15 residues. In germline, CDR1 is SGDLS, CDR2 YYNGEE. The CDR3 spells CASSAALRGSNGYTF. For the CDR3, the DNA is TGTGCCAGCAGCGCAGCGCTCAGGGGTTCCAATGGCTACACCTTC.

The chain links TRBV4-3 to TRBJ1-1, with D perhaps TRBD1 (6 bases). Germline V gene sequence: CDR1 LGHNA, CDR2 YSLEER. There are 17 residues in the CDR3. The germline V and J ends were trimmed by 0 bases and 1 base, with 15 bases remaining between them. CDR3: CASSQERTGAENTEAFF. In nucleotides, the CDR3 is TGCGCCAGCAGCCAAGAGAGAACGGGGGCAGAGAACACTGAAGCTTTCTTT.

CDR3 bases: TGTGCCAGCATAACAGGGAGATGGGCTGAAGCTTTCTTT. It is translated as CASITGRWAEAFF. The chain is built from TRBV6-1 and TRBJ1-1; D possibly corresponds to TRBD1 (6 bases). Trimming removed 7 bases at V and 6 bases at J, with 15 bases between. CDR3 size: 13 residues. The germline gives CDR1 MNHNS, CDR2 SASEGT.

The genes are TRBV7-2 and TRBJ2-5; TRBD2 matches at 11 bases. Germline V gene lookup returns CDR1 SGHTA and CDR2 FQGNSA. Trimming took 8 bases from V and 7 from J; bases not matched to a gene: 12. This CDR3 contains 15 residues. The CDR3 is CASRGTSGARGTQYF. In nucleotides, the CDR3 is TGTGCCAGCCGGGGGACTAGCGGAGCAAGAGGGACCCAGTACTTC.

This clone has a single count. The chain carries TRBV5-1 and TRBJ1-1; 9 nucleotides align to TRBD1. V lost 4 bases to trimming and J lost 7 bases; unmatched junction nucleotides: 8. CDR1 and CDR2 (germline): SGHRS, YFSETQ. The CDR3 is made up of 14 amino acids. DNA of the CDR3: TGCGCCAGCAGCGAAGCCGGGACAGGGTATGAAGCTTTCTTT. Protein product: CASSEAGTGYEAFF.

The V and J genes are TRBV11-3 and TRBJ2-2; D remains unclear. Germline V gives CDR1 SGHNT, CDR2 YENEEA. V was shortened by 0 bases and J by 5 bases, with 13 bases between the two germline ends. The CDR3 runs 16 residues. DNA of the CDR3: TGTGCCAGCAGCTTAGACACTCGGTTCATAACCGGGGAGCTGTTTTTT. It is translated as CASSLDTRFITGELFF.